This T cell receptor (beta chain) derives from a study of cytomegalovirus exposure and HLA in healthy donors. Looking at the study overall: Earlier work reported approximately 100 million unique TCR beta sequences from 180 million or so T cells. General study results and limits: A later analysis reportedly found fewer N-insertions in an Asian-associated ancestry cluster than the approximately 730-donor mean.

Notes on this clone: Antigen: not known.

Donors consisted of healthy bone marrow donors. Donors were ostensibly healthy at sampling, although undocumented immune exposures were probable. PCR employed 60 Vbeta and 13 Jbeta primers. The assay was immunoSEQ multiplex PCR, and TCRdb's table has in-frame clones only and misses some. This table holds 150,000 to 200,000 clones, around 75% found once. The sample taken for sequencing was PBMCs. The TCR sequence derives from a male donor in good health and CMV-seronegative.

CDR3 DNA: TGTGCCAGCAGCCTCGTTGAGTCTGAAAAACTGTTTTTT. Amino acid sequence: CASSLVESEKLFF. V usage is TRBV6-5 and J usage is TRBJ1-4, with D hard to call. V was shortened by 6 bases and J by 7 bases, with 12 bases between the two germline ends. CDR1 is MNHEY and CDR2 is SVGAGI in the germline V gene. The CDR3 covers 13 residues.